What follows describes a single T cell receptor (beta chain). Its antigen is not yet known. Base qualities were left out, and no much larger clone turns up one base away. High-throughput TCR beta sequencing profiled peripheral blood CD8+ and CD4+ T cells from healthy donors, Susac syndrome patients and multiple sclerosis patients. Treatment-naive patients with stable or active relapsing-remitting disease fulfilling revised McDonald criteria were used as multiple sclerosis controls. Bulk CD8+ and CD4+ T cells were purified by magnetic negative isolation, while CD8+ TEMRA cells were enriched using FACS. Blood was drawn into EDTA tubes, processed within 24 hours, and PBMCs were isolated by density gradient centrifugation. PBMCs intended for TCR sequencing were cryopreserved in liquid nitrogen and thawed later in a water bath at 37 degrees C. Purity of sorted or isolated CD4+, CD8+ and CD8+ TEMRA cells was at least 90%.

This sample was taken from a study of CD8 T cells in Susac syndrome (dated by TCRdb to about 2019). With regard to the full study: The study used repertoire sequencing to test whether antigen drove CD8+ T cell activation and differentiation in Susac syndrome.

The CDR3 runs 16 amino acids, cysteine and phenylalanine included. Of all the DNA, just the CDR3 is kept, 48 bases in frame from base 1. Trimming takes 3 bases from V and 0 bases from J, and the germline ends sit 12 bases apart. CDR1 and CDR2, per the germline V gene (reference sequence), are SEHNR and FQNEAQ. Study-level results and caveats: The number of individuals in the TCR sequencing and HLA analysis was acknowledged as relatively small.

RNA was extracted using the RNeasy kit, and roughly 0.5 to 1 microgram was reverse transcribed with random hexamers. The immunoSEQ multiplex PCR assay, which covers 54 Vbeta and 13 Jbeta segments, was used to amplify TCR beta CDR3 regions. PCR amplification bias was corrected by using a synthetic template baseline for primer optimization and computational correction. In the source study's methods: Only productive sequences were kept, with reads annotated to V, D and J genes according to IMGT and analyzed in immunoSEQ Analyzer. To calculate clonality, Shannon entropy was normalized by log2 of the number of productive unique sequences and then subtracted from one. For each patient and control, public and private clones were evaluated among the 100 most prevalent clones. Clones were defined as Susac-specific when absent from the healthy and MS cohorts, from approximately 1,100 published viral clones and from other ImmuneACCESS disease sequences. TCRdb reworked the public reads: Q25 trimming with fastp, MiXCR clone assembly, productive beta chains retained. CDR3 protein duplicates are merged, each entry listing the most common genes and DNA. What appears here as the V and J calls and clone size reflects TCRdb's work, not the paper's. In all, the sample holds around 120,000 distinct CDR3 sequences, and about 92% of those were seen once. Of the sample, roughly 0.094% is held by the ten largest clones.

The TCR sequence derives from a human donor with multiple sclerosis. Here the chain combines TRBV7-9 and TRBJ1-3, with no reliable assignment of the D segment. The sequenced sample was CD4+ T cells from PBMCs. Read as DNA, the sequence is TGTGCCAGCAGCTTGGGCGGGCAGATCTCTGGAAACACCATATATTTT. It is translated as CASSLGGQISGNTIYF.